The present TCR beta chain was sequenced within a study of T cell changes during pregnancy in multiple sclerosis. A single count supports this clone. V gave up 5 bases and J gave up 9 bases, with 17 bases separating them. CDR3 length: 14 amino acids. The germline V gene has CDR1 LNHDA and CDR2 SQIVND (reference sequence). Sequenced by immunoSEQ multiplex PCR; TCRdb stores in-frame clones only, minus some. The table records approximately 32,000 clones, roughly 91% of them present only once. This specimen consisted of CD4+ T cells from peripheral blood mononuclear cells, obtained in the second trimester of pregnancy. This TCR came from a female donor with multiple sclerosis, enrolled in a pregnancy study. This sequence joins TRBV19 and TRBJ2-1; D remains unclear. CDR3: CASSPTAASGEQFF. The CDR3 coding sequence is TGTGCCAGTAGTCCAACGGCAGCGAGTGGTGAGCAGTTCTTC. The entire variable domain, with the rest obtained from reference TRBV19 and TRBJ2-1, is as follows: DGGITQSPKYLFRKEGQNVTLSCEQNLNHDAMYWYRQDPGQGLRLIYYSQIVNDFQKGDIAEGYSVSREKKESFPLTVTSAQKNPTAFYLCASSPTAASGEQFFGPGTRLTVL.